Presented here are 3 T cell receptor beta chains from one specimen sequenced in a study of tumor-infiltrating lymphocytes in primary liver carcinoma. For blood RNA, unsorted whole blood served as the source, and germline DNA was extracted too. With a constant-region primer, TCR beta cDNA was made from approximately 500 ng of total RNA. ARM-PCR was slightly modified, and three nested multiplex PCR rounds with it gave rise to the TCR beta libraries. Forward primers for TRBV1-TRBV30 and a C-beta reverse primer served the first two PCR rounds, at around 9 cycles each. Each CDR3 protein gets one entry after TCRdb re-called the multiplex PCR reads with MiXCR. Seen here are about 180,000 distinct CDR3 sequences, approximately 60% observed once, and the top ten hold approximately 70%. The specimen sequenced was peripheral blood. Every receptor here comes from a man aged 40-49 years with primary liver carcinoma and hepatitis B virus infection.

This clonotype has ten or more counts. This rearrangement joins TRBV11-2 to TRBJ1-5; D is ambiguous. The CDR3 length is 12 residues. The germline CDR1 and CDR2 sequences are SGHAT and FQNNGV. Trimming stripped 5 bases from V and 1 base from J, with 3 bases between. The CDR3 DNA is TGTGCCAGCAGCCAGAGCAATCAGCCCCAGCATTTT. It is translated as CASSQSNQPQHF.

On this clonotype: A much larger clone is a single base away; this may be a read error. The rearrangement joins TRBV6-6 to TRBJ1-6; D unclear. This CDR3 is 18 amino acids long. Per the germline V gene, CDR1 is MNHNY and CDR2 is SVGAGI (reference sequence). V dropped 1 base and J dropped 7 bases, with 20 bases sitting between them. The CDR3, as DNA: TGTGCCAGCAGTTACTTTCTCCGGGTCCCGAGGTGGAATTCACCCCTCCACTTT. Amino acids: CASSYFLRVPRWNSPLHF.

The chain links TRBV19 to TRBJ2-7; 12 bases align to TRBD1. Germline assignment: CDR1 LNHDA and CDR2 SQIVND (reference sequence). This CDR3 is 15 amino acids long. V shed 9 bases, J shed 5 bases, and the junction held 11 bases outside the gene matches. The CDR3 DNA follows: TGTGCCAGCACGACCCCGGGACAGGGGGCCAACGAGCAGTACTTC. Translation gives CASTTPGQGANEQYF.